The rows below give T cell receptor beta chains drawn from one sample of a study of response to subunit inactivated influenza vaccine. TCRdb independently ran MiXCR on the RT-PCR reads; one entry per CDR3 protein. Of under 750,000 distinct CDR3 sequences listed, approximately 12% are singletons. Sequences were derived from PBMCs from blood, sampled on the day of vaccination. These receptors originate from a man aged 45-65 years who received an inactivated influenza vaccine. CDR3s include the opening cysteine and the closing phenylalanine or tryptophan. A D gene is named only where the DNA matches it firmly. Some rows mark clone size as missing; the rest say once, few, many or name a class of expanded clone.

abundance | j_gene | v_gene | len | d_gene | CDR3nt | CDR3aa
NA | TRBJ2-2 | TRBV10-3 | 14 | NA | TGTGCCATCAGTGGACGACAGTCCAGCGGGGAGCTGTTTTTT | CAISGRQSSGELFF
many | TRBJ1-1 | TRBV5-1 | 15 | NA | TGCGCCAGCAGCTTAGGGCCATCGCGCGGGACTGAAGCTTTCTTT | CASSLGPSRGTEAFF
NA | TRBJ1-6 | TRBV4-1 | 13 | NA | TGCGCCAGCAGCCAAGAGCGGGAAAGGTCCCTCCACTTT | CASSQERERSLHF
many | TRBJ2-1 | TRBV5-8 | 11 | NA | TGTGCCAGCAGCTTGATTTATGAGCAGTTCTTC | CASSLIYEQFF
NA | TRBJ1-1 | TRBV18 | 14 | NA | TGTGCCAGCTCACCATACAGGGCTCCGTCCGGGGCTTTCTTT | CASSPYRAPSGAFF
many | TRBJ2-1 | TRBV27 | 15 | NA | TGTGCCAGCAGTTTGGGGGTAGGGACCTACAATGAGCAGTTCTTC | CASSLGVGTYNEQFF
NA | TRBJ2-3 | TRBV20-1 | 15 | TRBD2 | TGCAGTGCTCCCCCCCTAGCGGGAAACACAGATACGCAGTATTTT | CSAPPLAGNTDTQYF
NA | TRBJ1-4 | TRBV7-2 | 14 | NA | TGTGCCAGCATCTTAGGGCCCGGGTCGGGGCAGCTGTTTTTT | CASILGPGSGQLFF
few | TRBJ1-4 | TRBV4-3 | 15 | NA | TGCGCCAGCAGCCACTCGGGGGCGTCTAATGAAAAACTGTTTTTT | CASSHSGASNEKLFF
few | TRBJ1-1 | TRBV27 | 14 | NA | TGTGCCAGCAGTTTCCCGGGACAGAACACTGAAGCTTTCTTT | CASSFPGQNTEAFF
few | TRBJ2-3 | TRBV15 | 15 | TRBD1 | TGTGCCACCAGCGAGGCCCCCGGGACAGCAGATACGCAGTATTTT | CATSEAPGTADTQYF
NA | TRBJ1-2 | TRBV7-9 | 14 | TRBD1 | TGTGCCAGCAGCTTGGTACAGGGGGCGTCGGGCTACACCTTC | CASSLVQGASGYTF
few | TRBJ2-3 | TRBV11-2 | 18 | TRBD2 | TGTGCCAGCAGCGTCCTAGCGGGAGTGAAAGTGAGCACAGATACGCAGTATTTT | CASSVLAGVKVSTDTQYF
NA | TRBJ2-7 | TRBV6-5 | 15 | TRBD2 | TGTGCCAGCAGTTTTATGACTAGCGGGAGATACGAGCAGTACTTC | CASSFMTSGRYEQYF
few | TRBJ2-5 | TRBV28 | 15 | TRBD1 | TGTGCCAGCAGTTTCCGGGACAGGGGGCTCAAGACCCAGTACTTC | CASSFRDRGLKTQYF
many | TRBJ2-1 | TRBV6-1 | 17 | NA | TGTGCCAGCAGGCCACGAACTAGCTTCTACTCCTACAATGAGCAGTTCTTC | CASRPRTSFYSYNEQFF
many | TRBJ2-1 | TRBV29-1 | 13 | TRBD2 | TGCACCTTTAGAGGGAGGGCATGGAATGAGCAGTTCTTC | CTFRGRAWNEQFF
few | TRBJ1-1 | TRBV6-5 | 13 | NA | TGTGCCAGCAGTTACGCCATGAACACTGAAGCTTTCTTT | CASSYAMNTEAFF
many | TRBJ2-4 | TRBV9 | 17 | TRBD2 | TGTGCCAGCAGCCCAGAGCCAGTAGCGGGTCTGAGGAACATTCAGTACTTC | CASSPEPVAGLRNIQYF
NA | TRBJ2-3 | TRBV29-1 | 13 | TRBD2 | TGCAGTAGTAGCGGGAAGAGCACAGATACGCAGTATTTT | CSSSGKSTDTQYF
few | TRBJ1-2 | TRBV15 | 13 | NA | TGTGCCACCAGCAGTTACAGTAACTATGGCTACACCTTC | CATSSYSNYGYTF
few | TRBJ2-7 | TRBV20-1 | 14 | TRBD2 | TGCAGTGCTAGAGGGCGGGAGAATTTCTACGAGCAGTACTTC | CSARGRENFYEQYF
NA | TRBJ1-1 | TRBV3-1 | 13 | TRBD1 | TGTGCCAGCAGCTTCGACAGGGGTGTTGAAGCTTTCTTT | CASSFDRGVEAFF
NA | TRBJ2-7 | TRBV5-1 | 15 | NA | TGCGCCAGCAGCTTGGAGCCAGCGGTACCCTACGAGCAGTACTTC | CASSLEPAVPYEQYF
NA | TRBJ2-3 | TRBV6-2/TRBV6-3 | 17 | NA | TGTGCCAGCAGTACCCCCCCCTGGCAGCTAAGCACAGATACGCAGTATTTT | CASSTPPWQLSTDTQYF
NA | TRBJ1-5 | TRBV20-1 | 15 | NA | TGCAGTGCTAGCCCTACCGGGACACGTAATCAGCCCCAGCATTTT | CSASPTGTRNQPQHF
NA | TRBJ2-4 | TRBV28 | 15 | NA | TGTGCCAGCAGTTTACGTGGGGGGAGATTGAACATTCAGTACTTC | CASSLRGGRLNIQYF
NA | TRBJ2-2 | TRBV28 | 16 | NA | TGTGCCAGCAGTTTAATGGGTGGGGTGATCACCGGGGAGCTGTTTTTT | CASSLMGGVITGELFF
few | TRBJ2-5 | TRBV20-1 | 14 | TRBD1 | TGCAGTGGGGTGGGGCGGACAGGCGAAGAGACCCAGTACTTC | CSGVGRTGEETQYF
NA | TRBJ2-5 | TRBV18 | 15 | NA | TGTGCCAGCTCACCACCCTCACGGCAACAAGAGACCCAGTACTTC | CASSPPSRQQETQYF
NA | TRBJ2-4 | TRBV20-1 | 17 | TRBD2 | TGCAGTGCCCTGGGACTAGCGGGAGCCGCCTCGGGGAACATTCAGTACTTC | CSALGLAGAASGNIQYF
few | TRBJ2-1 | TRBV7-9 | 11 | TRBD2 | TGTGCCAGCAGCGAACCGGGGGGTGAGTTCTTC | CASSEPGGEFF
NA | TRBJ2-7 | TRBV7-9 | 15 | NA | TGTGCCAGCAGCTTAAGTGCTAGGGGTGTTTACGAGCAGTACTTC | CASSLSARGVYEQYF
NA | TRBJ2-7 | TRBV18 | 17 | NA | TGTGCCAGCTCAGGGCCAACCGGGACTGAAGATTCCTACGAGCAGTACTTC | CASSGPTGTEDSYEQYF
many | TRBJ2-2 | TRBV7-2 | 17 | TRBD1 | TGTGCCAGCAGCCTCCAGGGGGCAGGGGGCTCTGGCGGGGAGCTGTTTTTT | CASSLQGAGGSGGELFF
few | TRBJ2-1 | TRBV12-3/TRBV12-4 | 16 | NA | TGTGCCAGCAGTCACTACACAGGGAAATCCTACAATGAGCAGTTCTTC | CASSHYTGKSYNEQFF
few | TRBJ2-3 | TRBV30 | 14 | TRBD2 | TGTGCCTGGACTAGCGGGACGGGGGCAGATACGCAGTATTTT | CAWTSGTGADTQYF
few | TRBJ2-1 | TRBV7-6 | 14 | TRBD2 | TGTGCCAGCAGCTTGGAACTAGGGAGGGATGAGCAGTTCTTC | CASSLELGRDEQFF
NA | TRBJ1-5 | TRBV18 | 15 | NA | TGTGCCAGCTCACCATCACCGGCGGCTTCGCAGCCCCAGCATTTT | CASSPSPAASQPQHF
NA | TRBJ1-2 | TRBV25-1 | 15 | NA | TGTGCCAGCAGTGAATCGCGAGTTGCAGGCTATGGCTACACCTTC | CASSESRVAGYGYTF
NA | TRBJ2-7 | TRBV11-2 | 14 | NA | TGTGCCAGCAGCTTAGTCTCGGGGGCCCACGAGCAGTACTTC | CASSLVSGAHEQYF
few | TRBJ2-1 | TRBV19 | 16 | TRBD1 | TGTGCCAGTAGTACCCGGACAGGTGGGTCCTACAATGAGCAGTTCTTC | CASSTRTGGSYNEQFF
NA | TRBJ2-2 | TRBV12-3/TRBV12-4 | 18 | TRBD1 | TGTACCCGCTCTTCGCCCTGGGAAGACAGGGGGTACACCGGGGAGCTGTTTTTT | CTRSSPWEDRGYTGELFF
many | TRBJ2-2 | TRBV3-1 | 17 | TRBD1 | TGTGCCAGCAGCCGTTTAGGGGGACAGGGGAGCACCGGGGAGCTGTTTTTT | CASSRLGGQGSTGELFF
few | TRBJ2-3 | TRBV7-9 | 8 | NA | TGTGCCAGCAGCGACCAATATTTT | CASSDQYF
NA | TRBJ2-1 | TRBV5-6 | 16 | TRBD2 | TGTGCCAGCAGCTCCCCGGGGGGTGAGGGATACAATGAGCAGTTCTTC | CASSSPGGEGYNEQFF
many | TRBJ2-5 | TRBV12-3/TRBV12-4 | 13 | TRBD2 | TGTGCCAGTGGACGGGGGGGGCGAGAGACCCAGTACTTC | CASGRGGRETQYF
few | TRBJ2-7 | TRBV10-3 | 14 | TRBD1 | TGTGCCATCAGAGGGACAGTACCTCCCTACGAGCAGTACTTC | CAIRGTVPPYEQYF
few | TRBJ1-6 | TRBV6-1 | 15 | TRBD1 | TGTGCCAGCAGGCGACAGGGATCCTATAATTCACCCCTCCACTTT | CASRRQGSYNSPLHF
NA | TRBJ2-5 | TRBV18 | 14 | NA | TGTGCCAGCTCACCACCGTCACAGCAAGAGACCCAGTACTTC | CASSPPSQQETQYF
few | TRBJ2-7 | TRBV27 | 15 | TRBD1 | TGTGCCAGCAGCCGCACCGGGACAGGGGAATACGAGCAGTACTTC | CASSRTGTGEYEQYF
NA | TRBJ2-7 | TRBV5-1 | 13 | TRBD1 | TGCGCCAGCAGTATGGGACAGACCTACGAGCAGTACTTC | CASSMGQTYEQYF
few | TRBJ2-5 | TRBV6-1 | 13 | NA | TGTGCCAGCAGACAGGGTCTCACCGAGACCCAGTACTTC | CASRQGLTETQYF
many | TRBJ2-5 | TRBV4-2 | 15 | NA | TGTGCCAGCAGCCAAGAGGTCCTAGGACAAGAGACCCAGTACTTC | CASSQEVLGQETQYF
NA | TRBJ1-2 | TRBV4-1 | 14 | TRBD1 | TGCGCCAGCGGTCACCGGGACAGTAACTATGGCTACACCTTC | CASGHRDSNYGYTF